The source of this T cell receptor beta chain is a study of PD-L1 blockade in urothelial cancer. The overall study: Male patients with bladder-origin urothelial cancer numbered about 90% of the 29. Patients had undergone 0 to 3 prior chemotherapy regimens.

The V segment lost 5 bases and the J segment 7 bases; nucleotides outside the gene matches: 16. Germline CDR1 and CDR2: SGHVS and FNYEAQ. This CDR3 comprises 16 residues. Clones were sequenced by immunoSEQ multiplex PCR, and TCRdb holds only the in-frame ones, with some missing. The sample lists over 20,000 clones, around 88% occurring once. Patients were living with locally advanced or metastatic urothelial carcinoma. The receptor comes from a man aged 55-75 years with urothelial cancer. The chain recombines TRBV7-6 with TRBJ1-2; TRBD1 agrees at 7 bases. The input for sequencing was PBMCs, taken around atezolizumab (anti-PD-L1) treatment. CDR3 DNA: TGTGCCAGCAGCCAAAGTGTAGGGGGCGCGGGTTTTGGCTACACCTTC. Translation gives CASSQSVGGAGFGYTF.